This TCR beta chain stems from a study of blood T cell repertoires in COVID-19. About the research overall: From T cells, B-cell-depleted T cells, or PBMCs came the material, which was cDNA or gDNA.

This CDR3 comprises 10 residues. V was pared by 6 bases and J by 13 bases, with 11 bases between. CDR1 is MDHEN, CDR2 SYDVKM, per germline. The table came from immunoSEQ multiplex PCR; TCRdb's copy has only in-frame clones and leaves some out. Found here are hundreds of thousands of clones, 80% to 90% of them singletons; the top ten hold roughly 5%. The sequence derives from a woman between 45 and 65 years old who had been exposed to COVID-19. The rearrangement links TRBV28 to TRBJ2-3, with D perhaps TRBD1 (5 bases). The specimen was PBMCs or T cells enriched from blood (not recorded which). The CDR3 loop reads CASRRGHEYF. DNA of the CDR3: TGTGCCAGCAGAAGGGGTCACGAGTATTTT. The full variable domain, its missing parts supplied by reference TRBV28 and TRBJ2-3, is DVKVTQSSRYLVKRTGEKVFLECVQDMDHENMFWYRQDPGLGLRLIYFSYDVKMKEKGDIPEGYSVSREKKERFSLILESASTNQTSMYLCASRRGHEYFGPGTRLTVL.